The 19 T cell receptor beta chains presented below share a single source sample, sequenced in a study of T cells in localized non-small cell lung cancer. Profiling relied on immunoSEQ multiplex PCR, and the TCRdb table lists in-frame clones only, not all of them. The sample holds under 50,000 clones, more than 85% seen once. The material sequenced was PBMCs, taken before any cancer treatment. These TCRs come from a man aged 40 to 70 with stage II lung adenocarcinoma.

The chain carries TRBV28 and TRBJ1-2; D perhaps matches TRBD1 (6 bases). CDR1 is MDHEN and CDR2 is SYDVKM in the germline V gene. Trimming cost V 3 bases and J 7 bases, with 12 bases left between them. This CDR3 is built from 13 residues. This CDR3 reads CASSFRGTGGYTF. CDR3 in DNA: TGTGCCAGCAGTTTTAGGGGGACGGGTGGCTACACCTTC.

The chain combines TRBV30 with TRBJ2-3; D possibly uses TRBD1 or TRBD2 (5 bases each). This CDR3 contains 14 residues. Trimming pared 6 bases from V and 6 bases from J, leaving 19 bases between. CDR1 is GTSNPN, CDR2 SVGIG, per germline (reference sequence). CDR3 protein: CACTPGPQRDTQYF. CDR3 nucleotides: TGTGCCTGCACACCGGGACCCCAGAGGGATACGCAGTATTTT.

This clone is a singleton in its sample. The genes are TRBV7-3 and TRBJ2-2; TRBD2 matches at 7 bases. Losses at the gene ends were 4 bases for V and 5 bases for J; bases not matched to a gene: 7. Germline CDR1 reads SGHTA; CDR2 reads FQGTGA. This CDR3 is built from 15 residues. In DNA form, the CDR3 reads TGTGCCAGCAGCTCGGGGAGGGCCGCGACCGGGGAGCTGTTTTTT. Protein sequence: CASSSGRAATGELFF.

The chain employs TRBV2 and TRBJ2-3; D is perhaps TRBD1 (5 bases). CDR3 length: 17 amino acids. Trimming pared 1 base from V and 3 bases from J, leaving 17 bases between. CDR1 and CDR2 (germline): SNHLY, FYNNEI. For the CDR3, the DNA is TGTGCCAGCAGTGAAGGCGGCGGATGGGGCCGAACAGATACGCAGTATTTT. Amino acid sequence: CASSEGGGWGRTDTQYF.

This clone was observed a single time. The DNA for the CDR3 is TGTGCCAGCAGCTCGGGACAGCTGACCAGCTCCTATAATTCACCCCTCCACTTT. Its translation is CASSSGQLTSSYNSPLHF. V and J are TRBV7-9 and TRBJ1-6; 7 bases match TRBD1. From germline, CDR1 is SEHNR and CDR2 FQNEAQ (reference sequence). Trimming at V came to 4 bases and at J to 0 bases, leaving 9 bases not matched to a gene. This CDR3 has 18 amino acids.

The CDR3 sequence: CASSPGLAGITDTQYF. The CDR3 region has the DNA TGTGCCAGCAGCCCTGGACTAGCGGGAATCACAGATACGCAGTATTTT. J is TRBJ2-3 and V is TRBV11-3, with TRBD2 matching over 12 bases. The CDR3 spans 16 residues. V lost 5 bases, J lost 2 bases, and 5 bases stayed unmatched. Germline V gene data show CDR1 as SGHNT and CDR2 as YENEEA.

CDR3 sequence reads: CASSLAGVPNQPQHF. The CDR3 DNA follows: TGCGCCAGCAGCTTGGCCGGAGTCCCCAATCAGCCCCAGCATTTT. This rearrangement joins TRBV5-1 to TRBJ1-5; D unresolved. This CDR3 spans 15 amino acids. Looked up from germline, CDR1 is SGHRS and CDR2 is YFSETQ. V was trimmed by 0 bases and J by 3 bases, leaving 10 bases between them.

This clone was detected a few times. The CDR3, as DNA: TGTGCCAGCAGGCCGACGGGGAACACTGAAGCTTTCTTT. Its protein product is CASRPTGNTEAFF. The chain couples TRBV4-2 to TRBJ1-1; D is unresolved. CDR3 size: 13 residues. Germline loops: CDR1 LGHNA, CDR2 YNFKEQ. Trimming stripped 6 bases from V and 1 base from J, with 9 bases between.

The chain joins TRBV4-1 to TRBJ2-3; D gene uncertain. Germline CDR1 MGHRA, CDR2 YSYEKL. This CDR3 is 13 amino acids long. Trimming stripped 2 bases from V and 6 bases from J, with 9 bases between. CDR3 in amino acids: CASSQLLTDTQYF. CDR3 DNA: TGCGCCAGCAGCCAATTGCTCACCGATACGCAGTATTTT.

For this clone: This specimen includes other DNA sequences encoding the same CDR3. Here the CDR3 DNA reads TGTGCCAGCAGCTTAGCGGGGGGTTACAATGAGCAGTTCTTC. Protein: CASSLAGGYNEQFF. The gene calls are TRBV7-3 and TRBJ2-1, with TRBD2 identical over 8 bases. J lost 4 bases, V lost 2 bases, and 1 base had no gene match. The CDR3 has 14 residues. Germline values: CDR1 SGHTA, CDR2 FQGTGA.

J is TRBJ2-1 and V is TRBV6-1; D uncertain. Trimming took off 6 bases at V and 7 bases at J, with 19 bases between the two ends. Germline values: CDR1 MNHNS, CDR2 SASEGT. This CDR3 contains 15 residues. The CDR3 region has the DNA TGTGCCAGCAGGGACGTTCGCAGGTCCGGGAATGAGCAGTTCTTC. This codes for CASRDVRRSGNEQFF.

The chain employs TRBV10-3 and TRBJ2-1; D unresolved. This CDR3 has 15 amino acids. Germline V gene sequence: CDR1 ENHRY, CDR2 SYGVKD. Trimming shortened V by 5 bases and J by 4 bases, and 15 bases separated the two germline ends. CDR3: CAISSSENFYNEQFF. CDR3 DNA sequence: TGTGCCATCAGTTCTTCAGAGAACTTTTACAATGAGCAGTTCTTC.

The chain recombines TRBV6-1 with TRBJ2-7; TRBD1 matches at 10 bases. The V gene's germline CDR1 is MNHNS and CDR2 SASEGT. The CDR3 has 14 amino acids. With V trimmed by 2 bases and J by 8 bases, 6 bases remained unmatched. CDR3 loop: CASSERDRGAKQYV. The CDR3 region has the DNA TGTGCCAGCAGTGAACGGGACAGGGGAGCAAAGCAGTACGTC.

This sequence joins TRBV5-1 and TRBJ2-1, with 11 bases lining up with TRBD2. CDR1 is SGHRS and CDR2 is YFSETQ in the germline V gene. J gave up 4 bases and V 4 bases, and 10 bases lay outside the gene matches. The CDR3 is 17 residues long. The CDR3 reads CASSLLAGVRGYNEQFF. For the CDR3, the DNA is TGCGCCAGCAGCCTACTAGCGGGGGTCAGAGGTTACAATGAGCAGTTCTTC.

This chain uses TRBV6-6 with TRBJ1-5; maybe TRBD1 (5 bases). V lost 0 bases and J lost 0, with 9 bases in between. The germline CDR1 and CDR2 sequences are MNHNY and SVGAGI (reference sequence). This CDR3 has 16 residues. The CDR3 protein is CASSYSRQGSNQPQHF. The CDR3 nucleotides read TGTGCCAGCAGTTACTCACGGCAGGGTAGCAATCAGCCCCAGCATTTT.

This clone occurred once. One end of the junction varies from germline; a read error may be responsible. J is TRBJ2-5 and V is TRBV7-3; TRBD1 agrees at 7 bases. Per germline, CDR1 SGHTA and CDR2 FQGTGA. The CDR3 loop spans 15 amino acids. CDR3 residues: CASSLGGQGQETQYF. Written as DNA, the CDR3 is TGCGCCAGCAGCTTAGGGGGCCAGGGGCAAGAGACCCAGTACTTC.

CDR3 residues: CASSFTAMSASEAFF. CDR3 DNA: TGCGCCAGCAGCTTTACCGCAATGTCGGCATCTGAAGCTTTCTTT. The chain has TRBV5-1 and TRBJ1-1; no clear D. Germline CDR1 and CDR2: SGHRS and YFSETQ. Trimming shortened V by 2 bases and J by 6 bases, and 17 bases separated the two germline ends. This CDR3 has 15 amino acids.

The chain has TRBV6-6 and TRBJ1-5, with TRBD1 identical over 8 bases. V shed 6 bases and J 10 bases; nucleotides not matched to a gene: 11. This CDR3 is 14 amino acids long. Germline CDR1 is MNHNY and CDR2 is SVGAGI (reference sequence). The CDR3 DNA reads as TGTGCCAGCAGACCCGGACAGGGAGCGGATCCCCAGCATTTT. Protein sequence: CASRPGQGADPQHF.

The chain uses TRBV5-6 and TRBJ1-1; 7 positions match TRBD1. The germline V gene encodes CDR1 SGHDT and CDR2 YYEEEE. The CDR3 is 13 residues long. V lost 4 bases, J lost 7 bases, and 7 bases stayed unmatched. Written as DNA, the CDR3 is TGTGCCAGCAGCCTTGGAGGGGGCGATGAAGCTTTCTTT. This translates into CASSLGGGDEAFF.